This T cell receptor beta chain was recovered during a study of T cell repertoires in cytomegalovirus infection. About the research overall: Signatures in public TCR beta sequences pointed to both CMV infection and matching HLA type. Broader study findings: The ex vivo response was dominated by HLA-C-restricted CMV-specific TCR beta clonotypes. Public TCR beta family frequency separated CMV-and-HLA carriers, including in an independent cohort.

Each CDR3 protein is one row after TCRdb ran MiXCR on the reads. The sample consists of about 180,000 distinct CDR3 sequences, roughly 14% of them appearing once. This clonotype was found many times. Its antigen remains unknown. The CDR3 is made up of 13 amino acids. V gave up 6 bases and J gave up 9 bases; unmatched junction bases: 8. The V gene's germline CDR1 is SGHAT and CDR2 FQNNGV. The chain carries TRBV11-2 and TRBJ1-1, with 9 bases matching TRBD1. The TCR sequence derives from a human donor in good health (CMV status not recorded). Some clones in this sample may be carry-over from other donors' samples. Specimen: PBMCs. The CDR3, as DNA: TGTGCCAGCAGTTCCACAGGGGGCTTTCAAGCTTTCTTT. It encodes CASSSTGGFQAFF.